This is a list of T cell receptor beta chains from one sample in a study of control samples from healthy donors and cancer patients. Sequencing used immunoSEQ multiplex PCR; TCRdb keeps in-frame clones, though not all of them. The sample consists of tens of thousands of clones, 65% to 90% of them appearing once. The sample was PBMCs. The source is a man aged 55 to 70 with head and neck cancer. Both conserved end residues are part of each CDR3. The order of the fields is D gene, V gene, clone size, J gene, CDR3 protein, CDR3 DNA. A D gene is named only where the DNA matches it firmly. Rows give clone size only sometimes, using once, few, many, or a class for an expanded clone.

d_call: .
v_call: TRBV7-8
clone_size: .
j_call: TRBJ1-6
cdr3_aa: CASSLLGKGQSPLHF
cdr3_nt: TGTGCCAGCAGCTTACTCGGGAAGGGTCAGTCACCCCTCCACTTT

d_call: TRBD2
v_call: TRBV27
clone_size: once
j_call: TRBJ2-3
cdr3_aa: CASRRSGRARPPDTQYF
cdr3_nt: TGTGCCAGCAGGCGTAGCGGGAGGGCCCGTCCCCCAGATACGCAGTATTTT

d_call: .
v_call: TRBV2
clone_size: .
j_call: TRBJ1-3
cdr3_aa: CARSVPVAGNTIYF
cdr3_nt: TGTGCCCGCTCGGTCCCAGTGGCAGGAAACACCATATATTTT

d_call: .
v_call: TRBV3-1/TRBV3-2
clone_size: .
j_call: TRBJ2-7
cdr3_aa: CASSQAPSPTYEQYF
cdr3_nt: TGTGCCAGCAGCCAAGCCCCTTCTCCTACCTACGAGCAGTACTTC

d_call: TRBD2
v_call: TRBV10-3
clone_size: .
j_call: TRBJ2-1
cdr3_aa: CAIRQLAGGQNEQFF
cdr3_nt: TGTGCCATCAGGCAACTAGCGGGAGGGCAGAATGAGCAGTTCTTC

d_call: TRBD1
v_call: TRBV6-5
clone_size: .
j_call: TRBJ1-4
cdr3_aa: CASSLGQGLNEKLFF
cdr3_nt: TGTGCCAGCAGTTTGGGACAGGGTCTAAATGAAAAACTGTTTTTT

d_call: TRBD2
v_call: TRBV19
clone_size: .
j_call: TRBJ2-7
cdr3_aa: CASSTQLAGGNEQYF
cdr3_nt: TGTGCCAGTAGTACTCAGCTAGCGGGAGGCAACGAGCAGTACTTC

d_call: TRBD1
v_call: TRBV28
clone_size: few
j_call: TRBJ2-5
cdr3_aa: CASLEQGFGKETQYF
cdr3_nt: TGTGCCAGCCTAGAACAGGGGTTTGGGAAAGAGACCCAGTACTTC

d_call: TRBD1
v_call: TRBV23-1
clone_size: .
j_call: TRBJ1-2
cdr3_aa: CASRRTGNYGYTF
cdr3_nt: TGCGCCAGCAGGAGGACAGGGAACTATGGCTACACCTTC

d_call: .
v_call: TRBV6-5
clone_size: few
j_call: TRBJ1-3
cdr3_aa: CASRRDFVNTIYF
cdr3_nt: TGTGCCAGCAGAAGGGACTTTGTGAACACCATATATTTT

d_call: .
v_call: TRBV7-9
clone_size: .
j_call: TRBJ2-7
cdr3_aa: CASSLPGVYEQYF
cdr3_nt: TGTGCCAGCAGCTTGCCGGGCGTCTACGAGCAGTACTTC

d_call: .
v_call: TRBV7-2
clone_size: .
j_call: TRBJ1-4
cdr3_aa: CASSLREKLFF
cdr3_nt: TGTGCCAGCAGCTTACGTGAAAAACTGTTTTTT

d_call: TRBD2
v_call: TRBV7-9
clone_size: .
j_call: TRBJ2-3
cdr3_aa: CASSRTSGSPTDTQYF
cdr3_nt: TGTGCCAGCAGTCGGACTAGCGGGAGTCCCACAGATACGCAGTATTTT

d_call: .
v_call: TRBV5-1
clone_size: once
j_call: TRBJ2-2
cdr3_aa: CASSLVEVVTGELFF
cdr3_nt: TGCGCCAGCAGCTTGGTGGAGGTGGTAACCGGGGAGCTGTTTTTT